The rows below give T cell receptor beta chains drawn from one sample of a study of blood T cell repertoires in COVID-19. The assay was immunoSEQ multiplex PCR, and TCRdb's table has in-frame clones only and misses some. The data hold approximately 240,000 clones, with under 85% observed a single time. Material: peripheral blood. These receptors all come from a woman between 35 and 50 years old with active or convalescent COVID-19. Each CDR3 is given with its conserved first and last residue. The D gene is left open where the match is weak. Size is omitted from some rows. Given values are once, few, many or a class for expanded clones.

>NA|TRBV28|TRBD1|TRBJ1-2
TGTGCCAGCATAACGACAGGGATCTATGGCTACACCTTC
CASITTGIYGYTF
>once|TRBV9|TRBD2|TRBJ2-5
TGTGCCAGCAGCCCCACCCGAACTAGCGGGGGGTCCTGGGAGACCCAGTACTTC
CASSPTRTSGGSWETQYF
>NA|TRBV18|TRBD1|TRBJ1-2
TGTGCCAGCTCACCAACGGGGACAGGGTTTACAAACTATGGCTACACCTTC
CASSPTGTGFTNYGYTF
>NA|TRBV28|TRBD1|TRBJ1-4
TGTGCCAGCAGCACCCCGGGACAGACAAATGAAAAACTGTTTTTT
CASSTPGQTNEKLFF
>NA|TRBV30|NA|TRBJ1-6
TGTGCCTGGACACGGGACAACTATAATTCACCCCTCCACTTT
CAWTRDNYNSPLHF
>NA|TRBV9|TRBD1|TRBJ2-3
TGTGCCAGCAGCGTTACAGGGGCCGATACGCAGTATTTT
CASSVTGADTQYF
>NA|TRBV11-2|NA|TRBJ1-1
TGTGCCAGCAGCTTAGCCCAGGGTTCCGCTTTCTTT
CASSLAQGSAFF
>NA|TRBV28|NA|TRBJ1-2
TGTGCCAGCAGTTTAATAGAGAGTGGCTACACCTTC
CASSLIESGYTF
>NA|TRBV29-1|TRBD1|TRBJ1-4
TGCAGCGTGGCTCAGGGACAGCTTAATGAAAAACTGTTTTTT
CSVAQGQLNEKLFF
>NA|TRBV29-1|NA|TRBJ2-5
TGCAGCCTTGAGGAGGAGACCCAGTACTTC
CSLEEETQYF
>NA|TRBV18|TRBD1|TRBJ2-1
TGTGCCAGCTCACCCCCGGGACAGGGGGCCTATGAGCAGTTCTTC
CASSPPGQGAYEQFF
>NA|TRBV10-3|NA|TRBJ2-2
TGTGCCGCCAACAGGGATCACACCGGGGAGCTGTTTTTT
CAANRDHTGELFF
>many|TRBV5-4|TRBD1|TRBJ1-2
TGTGCCAGCAAGGTAGACAGGGGGCCTAACTATGGCTACACCTTC
CASKVDRGPNYGYTF
>NA|TRBV10-3|NA|TRBJ2-1
TGTGCCATCAGCGAGCGTCCCTACAATGAGCAGTTCTTC
CAISERPYNEQFF
>NA|TRBV7-8|NA|TRBJ1-3
TGTGCCAGCAGGCCAGAGACAGCAACGTATGGAAACACCATATATTTT
CASRPETATYGNTIYF
>NA|TRBV6-5|NA|TRBJ2-3
TGTGCCAGCAGTTACGGTAGTCAGGGAGGTACGCAGTATTTT
CASSYGSQGGTQYF
>NA|TRBV7-9|NA|TRBJ1-1
TGTGCCAGCAGCTTAGTTGGCAGGGAGGAGACGGACACTGAAGCTTTCTTT
CASSLVGREETDTEAFF
>once|TRBV5-1|NA|TRBJ2-5
TGCGCCAGCAGCCACGGAGGCGGAGAAGAGACCCAGTACTTC
CASSHGGGEETQYF
>NA|TRBV9|NA|TRBJ1-3
TGTGCCAGCAGCGTAGATTCAGGAGGTGCTTCTGGAAACACCATATATTTT
CASSVDSGGASGNTIYF
>NA|TRBV19|TRBD2|TRBJ2-5
TGTGCCAGTAGTATGGGACTAGTCCGCGAGACCCAGTACTTC
CASSMGLVRETQYF
>NA|TRBV4-2|TRBD1|TRBJ1-5
TGTGCCAGCAGCCAAACAGACAGGGGTCCTCAGCCCCAGCATTTT
CASSQTDRGPQPQHF
>NA|TRBV23-1|NA|TRBJ2-7
TGCGCCAGCAGTCAATCGAACAGGACGAGCTCCTACGAGCAGTACTTC
CASSQSNRTSSYEQYF
>NA|TRBV28|TRBD2|TRBJ2-3
TGTGCCAGCAGCTCTAGCGGGCGGGATACGCAGTATTTT
CASSSSGRDTQYF
>few|TRBV6-6|TRBD1|TRBJ1-2
TGTGCCAGCAGTTACTCGCTCGGGACAGGGGGCGGCTACACCTTC
CASSYSLGTGGGYTF